This T cell receptor beta chain was recovered during a study of blood T cell repertoires in COVID-19. Whole-study context: Samples representing acute and convalescent COVID-19 were sourced from the United States, Italy and Spain. Sample material is recorded as cDNA or gDNA derived from T cells, B-cell-depleted T cells, or PBMCs.

In the study's own analysis: Estimated nucleated cell counts came from reference gene primer amplification. Sequencing was performed with immunoSEQ multiplex PCR; in TCRdb, only in-frame clones are kept and a portion is missing. V, J and clone size were drawn from that table, and D and trimming were deduced from the DNA. The table shows a few hundred thousand clones, with roughly 90% occurring only once. This CDR3 spans 17 amino acids. V was clipped by 1 base and J by 5 bases, with 17 bases between them. Germline V CDR1 and CDR2: LGHDT, YNNKEL (reference sequence). The TCR was taken from a woman in her fifties or sixties with acute or convalescent COVID-19. Material for sequencing was peripheral blood. V and J are TRBV3-1 (or the pseudogene TRBV3-2) and TRBJ1-4; D is ambiguous. CDR3 sequence: CASSQVIGLAGNEKLFF. The DNA for the CDR3 is TGTGCCAGCAGCCAAGTAATTGGGCTGGCTGGGAATGAAAAACTGTTTTTT.